These 12 T cell receptor beta chains were sequenced from one sample in a study of glioma-infiltrating T cells (dated by TCRdb to the mid-2010s). Instrument used: Illumina MiSeq. The iRepertoire nested amplicon-rescue multiplex PCR (arm-PCR) platform was used to amplify TCR alpha and beta CDR3 regions from RNA. TCRdb itself trimmed the public reads at Q25 with fastp, ran MiXCR and retained productive beta chains. Every CDR3 protein is listed once, alongside the most common genes and DNA of its rows. This sample comprises approximately 140,000 distinct CDR3 sequences, around 25% of them detected only once. The top ten clones comprise roughly 29% of the sample. The sequencing input was glioma tissue, nonneoplastic brain tissue, or PBMCs (not recorded which). These receptor sequences come from a human donor with low-grade glioma or glioblastoma, undergoing nonglioma brain surgery, or in good health (not recorded which).

This clonotype was detected many times. V gene TRBV6-1 combines with J gene TRBJ2-7, with D possibly TRBD2 on 5 matching bases. Germline V CDR1 and CDR2: MNHNS, SASEGT. The ends were cut back, 5 bases at V and 3 bases at J, with 11 bases in the middle. The length of the CDR3 is 13 residues. The CDR3 sequence is CASSRTGNYEQYV. Written as DNA, the CDR3 is TGTGCCAGCAGTCGGACGGGGAACTACGAGCAGTACGTC.

The CDR3 region is CATSVPQSSGNTIYF. DNA of the CDR3: TGTGCCACCAGTGTCCCGCAAAGCTCTGGAAACACCATATATTTT. V gene TRBV24-1 combines with J gene TRBJ1-3; D is undetermined. This CDR3 spans 15 amino acids. V was pared by 5 bases and J by 0 bases, with 10 bases between. Germline CDR1 reads KGHDR; CDR2 reads SFDVKD.

This clonotype was detected many times. The chain uses TRBV28 and TRBJ2-3; 14 positions agree with TRBD2. The CDR3 contains 17 residues. Trimming took 6 bases from V and 3 from J; bases not matched to a gene: 8. From germline, CDR1 is MDHEN and CDR2 SYDVKM. CDR3 in amino acids: CASSQPGLAGVTDTQYF. The CDR3, as DNA: TGTGCCAGCAGCCAACCGGGACTAGCGGGGGTAACAGATACGCAGTATTTT.

The chain combines TRBV19 with TRBJ1-2; possibly TRBD1 for D (5 bases). V lost 7 bases and J 3 bases, leaving 12 bases between the germline ends. Germline assignment: CDR1 LNHDA and CDR2 SQIVND (reference sequence). CDR3 length: 13 residues. The CDR3 sequence: CASKKDTYYGYTF. The DNA of the CDR3 is TGTGCCAGTAAAAAGGACACCTACTATGGCTACACCTTC. Drawing the rest from reference TRBV19 and TRBJ1-2, the complete variable domain is DGGITQSPKYLFRKEGQNVTLSCEQNLNHDAMYWYRQDPGQGLRLIYYSQIVNDFQKGDIAEGYSVSREKKESFPLTVTSAQKNPTAFYLCASKKDTYYGYTFGSGTRLTVV.

In this sample, this clonotype turned up many times. This chain joins TRBV6-4 and TRBJ1-1, with 7 bases aligning to TRBD1. Germline assignment: CDR1 MRHNA and CDR2 SNTAGT. The CDR3 runs to 14 residues. V gave up 5 bases and J gave up 0 bases; unmatched junction bases: 3. Written as DNA, the CDR3 is TGTGCCAGCAGTCGGACAGGATTGAACACTGAAGCTTTCTTT. This sequence encodes CASSRTGLNTEAFF.

The J gene is TRBJ1-3, the V gene TRBV25-1; D perhaps matches TRBD1 (6 bases). V lost 4 bases and J lost 8, with 18 bases in between. CDR3 size: 15 residues. Per germline, CDR1 MGHDK and CDR2 SYGVNS. CDR3 DNA sequence: TGTGCCAGCAGTGGATTCCGGACAGAGAGGGACACCATATATTTT. It translates to CASSGFRTERDTIYF.

This clonotype was observed a few times. The chain links TRBV7-2 to TRBJ1-2; D is unclear. The CDR3 is 12 amino acids. CDR1 and CDR2 from the germline V gene are SGHTA and FQGNSA. V was shortened by 4 bases and J by 6 bases, with 9 bases between the two germline ends. CDR3 sequence (DNA): TGTGCCAGCAGCTCCCGGGCGGATGGCTACACCTTC. Residues: CASSSRADGYTF.

In its sample, this clonotype was seen many times. The gene calls are TRBV6-1 and TRBJ2-7; D might be TRBD2 (6 bases). The V gene lost 5 bases and the J gene lost 0 bases, with 11 bases spanning the gap. The length of the CDR3 is 14 residues. From germline, CDR1 is MNHNS and CDR2 SASEGT. CDR3 nucleotide sequence: TGTGCCAGCAGTCCCGCACTAGCCTCCTACGAGCAGTACGTC. Encoded protein: CASSPALASYEQYV.

On this clonotype: A read error is possible here, since a much larger clone lies one base away. In DNA, the CDR3 is TGCGCCGGCAGCTTGGCTCGGGGAGACAATGAGCAGTTCTTC. It yields the protein CAGSLARGDNEQFF. The gene calls are TRBV5-1 and TRBJ2-1; the D gene is possibly TRBD2 (5 bases). The CDR3 extends over 14 amino acids. The germline gives CDR1 SGHRS, CDR2 YFSETQ.

This chain links TRBV11-2 with TRBJ2-3; D perhaps matches TRBD1 (5 bases). V was trimmed by 1 base and J by 4 bases, leaving 6 bases between them. The length of the CDR3 is 13 residues. Germline CDR1 and CDR2: SGHAT and FQNNGV. CDR3 residues: CASSLGGSDTQYF. In DNA, the CDR3 is TGTGCCAGCAGCTTAGGGGGCTCAGATACGCAGTATTTT.

The gene calls are TRBV10-1 and TRBJ2-7, with D perhaps assigned TRBD1 or TRBD2 (5 bases each). V dropped 2 bases and J dropped 6 bases, with 11 bases sitting between them. Germline V gene lookup returns CDR1 WNHNN and CDR2 SYGVQD (reference sequence). The CDR3 has 13 residues. The chain's CDR3 is CASSEMGECEQYV. The CDR3 DNA reads TGCGCCAGCAGTGAGATGGGGGAATGCGAGCAGTACGTC.

The chain recombines TRBV20-1 with TRBJ2-3; 9 bases are shared with TRBD2. CDR1 and CDR2 (germline): DFQATT, SNEGSKA (reference sequence). V shed 5 bases and J 2 bases; nucleotides not matched to a gene: 8. This CDR3 contains 15 residues. The CDR3 DNA reads as TGCAGTGCTCTGACTAGCGGCACATACACAGATACGCAGTATTTT. Translating it yields CSALTSGTYTDTQYF.